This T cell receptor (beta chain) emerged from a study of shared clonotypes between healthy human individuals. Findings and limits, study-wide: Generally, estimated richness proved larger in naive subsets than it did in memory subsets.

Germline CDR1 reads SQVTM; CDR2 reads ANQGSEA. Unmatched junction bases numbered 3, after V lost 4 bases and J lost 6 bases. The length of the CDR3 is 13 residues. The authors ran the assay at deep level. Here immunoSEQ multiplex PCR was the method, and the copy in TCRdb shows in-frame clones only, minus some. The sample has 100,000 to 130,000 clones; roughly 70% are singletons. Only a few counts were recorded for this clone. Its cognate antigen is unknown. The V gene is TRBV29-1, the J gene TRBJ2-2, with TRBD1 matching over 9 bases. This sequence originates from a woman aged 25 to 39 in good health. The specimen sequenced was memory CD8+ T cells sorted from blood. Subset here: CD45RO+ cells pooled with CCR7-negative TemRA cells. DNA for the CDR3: TGCAGCGTTGCACAGGGGGCGGCCGGGGAGCTGTTTTTT. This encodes CSVAQGAAGELFF.